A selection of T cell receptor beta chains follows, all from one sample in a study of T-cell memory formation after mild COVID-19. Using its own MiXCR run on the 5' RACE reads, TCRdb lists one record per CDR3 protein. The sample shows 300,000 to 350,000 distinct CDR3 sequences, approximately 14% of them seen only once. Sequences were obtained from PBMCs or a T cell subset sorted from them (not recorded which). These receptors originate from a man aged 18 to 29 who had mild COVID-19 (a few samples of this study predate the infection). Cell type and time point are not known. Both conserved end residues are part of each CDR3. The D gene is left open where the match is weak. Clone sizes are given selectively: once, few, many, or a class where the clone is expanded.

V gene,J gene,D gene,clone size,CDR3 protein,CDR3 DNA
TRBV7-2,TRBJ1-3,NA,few,CASSLRLGGPSGNTIYF,TGTGCCAGCAGCTTAAGGCTTGGCGGGCCCTCTGGAAACACCATATATTTT
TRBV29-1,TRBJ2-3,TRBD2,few,CSVGGGGGDTQYF,TGCAGCGTTGGCGGGGGAGGTGGAGATACGCAGTATTTT
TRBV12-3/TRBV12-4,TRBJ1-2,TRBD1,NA,CASSLGGQGAWYTF,TGTGCCAGCAGTTTGGGGGGACAGGGGGCTTGGTACACCTTC
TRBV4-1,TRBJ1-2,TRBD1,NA,CASSHGQGAFYGYTF,TGCGCCAGCAGCCACGGACAGGGGGCCTTCTATGGCTACACCTTC
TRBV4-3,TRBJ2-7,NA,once,CASSQDRSPLYEQYF,TGCGCCAGCAGCCAAGATCGTAGCCCGCTCTACGAGCAGTACTTC
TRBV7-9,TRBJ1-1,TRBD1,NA,CASSRTGDEAFF,TGTGCCAGCAGTCGAACAGGGGATGAAGCTTTCTTT
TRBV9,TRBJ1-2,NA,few,CASSPRVFDYGYTF,TGTGCCAGCAGCCCCCGGGTATTCGACTATGGCTACACCTTC
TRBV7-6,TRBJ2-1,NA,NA,CASSLDRGWNEQFF,TGTGCCAGCAGCTTAGACCGGGGTTGGAATGAGCAGTTCTTC
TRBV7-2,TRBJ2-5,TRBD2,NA,CASSRLGTNPKETQYF,TGTGCCAGCAGCCGCCTCGGGACTAATCCGAAAGAGACCCAGTACTTC
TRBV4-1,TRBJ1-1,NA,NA,CASSQRAIIGTEAFF,TGCGCCAGCAGCCAACGGGCCATAATTGGCACTGAAGCTTTCTTT
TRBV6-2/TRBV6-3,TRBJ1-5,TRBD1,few,CASSYDGTVFNQPQHF,TGTGCCAGCAGTTATGACGGGACAGTTTTTAATCAGCCCCAGCATTTT
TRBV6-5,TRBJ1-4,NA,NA,CASSYSDSLNEKLFF,TGTGCCAGCAGTTACTCGGACAGCCTTAATGAAAAACTGTTTTTT
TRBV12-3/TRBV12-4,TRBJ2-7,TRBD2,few,CASSSPDGLAGGLYEQYF,TGTGCCAGCAGTTCCCCCGATGGGCTAGCGGGGGGGCTGTACGAGCAGTACTTC
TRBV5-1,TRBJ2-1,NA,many,CASNLGGPYNEQFF,TGCGCCAGCAACCTCGGGGGACCGTACAATGAGCAGTTCTTC
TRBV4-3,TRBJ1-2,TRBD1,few,CASSQYRGINYGYTF,TGCGCCAGCAGCCAATACAGGGGAATTAACTATGGCTACACCTTC
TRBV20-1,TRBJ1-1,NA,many,CSATGQMNTEAFF,TGCAGTGCTACAGGACAGATGAACACTGAAGCTTTCTTT
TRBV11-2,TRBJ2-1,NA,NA,CASSSSRGSYEQFF,TGTGCCAGCAGCTCTTCTCGGGGAAGTTACGAGCAGTTCTTC
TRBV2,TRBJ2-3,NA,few,CASSKSSTDTQYF,TGTGCCAGCAGTAAATCTAGCACAGATACGCAGTATTTT
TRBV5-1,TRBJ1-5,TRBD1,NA,CASSLYPTGSNSNQPQHF,TGCGCCAGCAGCTTGTACCCGACAGGGTCGAATAGCAATCAGCCCCAGCATTTT
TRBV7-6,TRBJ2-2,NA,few,CASSLRPDSNTGELFF,TGTGCCAGCAGCTTGAGGCCCGACTCGAACACCGGGGAGCTGTTTTTT
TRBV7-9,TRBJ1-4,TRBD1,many,CASSTQGGEKLFF,TGTGCCAGCAGCACACAGGGGGGTGAAAAACTGTTTTTT
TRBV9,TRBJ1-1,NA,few,CASSGDPRPGTEAFF,TGTGCCAGCAGCGGGGACCCCCGCCCCGGGACTGAAGCTTTCTTT